These 19 T cell receptor beta chains were all obtained from the same sample, sequenced in a study of technical replicates of blood from a few donors. Assay: immunoSEQ multiplex PCR; the TCRdb copy retains only in-frame clones and omits some. There are about 54,000 clones in the sample; approximately 94% occur only once, and 0.2% to 0.25% lies in the top ten. Source material: T cells isolated from PBMCs. The source is a human donor in good health.

The rearrangement links TRBV7-9 to TRBJ2-7; 9 bases map to TRBD1. Germline V gene sequence: CDR1 SEHNR, CDR2 FQNEAQ (reference sequence). With V trimmed by 8 bases and J by 6 bases, 5 bases remained unmatched. The CDR3 contains 12 residues. The CDR3 sequence: CASRDRDGEQYF. In nucleotides, the CDR3 is TGTGCCAGCCGGGACAGGGACGGCGAGCAGTACTTC. Full variable domain (missing parts from reference TRBV7-9 and TRBJ2-7): DTGVSQNPRHKITKRGQNVTFRCDPISEHNRLYWYRQTLGQGPEFLTYFQNEAQLEKSRLLSDRFSAERPKGSFSTLEIQRTEQGDSAMYLCASRDRDGEQYFGPGTRLTVT.

The genes are TRBV5-5 and TRBJ2-7; D gene ambiguous. The CDR3 contains 14 residues. V was pared by 2 bases and J by 2 bases, with 11 bases between. Germline loops: CDR1 SGHKS, CDR2 YYEKEE (reference sequence). CDR3 coding DNA: TGTGCCAGCAGCTTCGCCCACTACGCCTACGAGCAGTACTTC. Its protein product is CASSFAHYAYEQYF. The complete variable domain, with remaining parts taken from reference TRBV5-5 and TRBJ2-7, reads DAGVTQSPTHLIKTRGQQVTLRCSPISGHKSVSWYQQVLGQGPQFIFQYYEKEERGRGNFPDRFSARQFPNYSSELNVNALLLGDSALYLCASSFAHYAYEQYFGPGTRLTVT.

J is TRBJ2-5 and V is TRBV9; the D is unclear. V gave up 3 bases and J gave up 5 bases, with 14 bases separating them. This CDR3 contains 14 residues. Germline-derived CDR1 and CDR2 are SGDLS and YYNGEE. CDR3 nucleotide sequence: TGTGCCAGCAGCGGACAAGAAGGCTTCGAGACCCAGTACTTC. Its translation: CASSGQEGFETQYF.

CDR3 in DNA: TGCGCCAGCAGCACAGCTAGCGGGAGCTCTTTTGAGCAGTTCTTC. It is translated as CASSTASGSSFEQFF. J is TRBJ2-1 and V is TRBV5-1; 10 nucleotides align to TRBD2. CDR1 is SGHRS and CDR2 is YFSETQ in the germline V gene. With 4 bases clipped from V and 9 bases from J, the junction kept 10 bases outside the gene matches. The CDR3 loop spans 15 amino acids.

The gene calls are TRBV10-2 and TRBJ1-4; D gene ambiguous. CDR1 and CDR2 (germline): WSHSY, SAAADI. The V gene lost 3 bases and the J gene lost 5 bases, with 10 bases spanning the gap. The CDR3 is made up of 14 amino acids. This CDR3 reads CASSDPGENEKLFF. Written as DNA, the CDR3 is TGCGCCAGCAGTGATCCGGGTGAGAATGAAAAACTGTTTTTT.

The chain has TRBV5-1 and TRBJ2-7, with 12 nucleotides matching TRBD2. Per the germline V gene, CDR1 is SGHRS and CDR2 is YFSETQ. The V and J ends lost 0 bases and 6 bases, in that order; junction bases with no gene match: 10. The CDR3 is made up of 17 amino acids. For the CDR3, the DNA is TGCGCCAGCAGCTTGGTAACCGGACTAGCGGGATCGGTCGAGCAGTACTTC. Protein product: CASSLVTGLAGSVEQYF. The full variable domain, in which reference TRBV5-1 and TRBJ2-7 provide the parts outside the CDR3, is KAGVTQTPRYLIKTRGQQVTLSCSPISGHRSVSWYQQTPGQGLQFLFEYFSETQRNKGNFPGRFSGRQFSNSRSEMNVSTLELGDSALYLCASSLVTGLAGSVEQYFGPGTRLTVT.

The rearrangement joins TRBV6-6 to TRBJ1-1; possible D gene TRBD1, 6 bases. V was clipped by 4 bases and J by 5 bases, with 11 bases between them. Looked up from germline, CDR1 is MNHNY and CDR2 is SVGAGI (reference sequence). The CDR3 has 13 residues. The CDR3 sequence: CASSFTRGTEAFF. In DNA, the CDR3 is TGTGCCAGCAGTTTTACGAGGGGGACTGAAGCTTTCTTT.

V is TRBV11-2 and J is TRBJ2-5, with D hard to call. V shed 4 bases and J shed 5 bases, with 20 bases lying between them. This CDR3 region has 16 residues. Germline values: CDR1 SGHAT, CDR2 FQNNGV. For the CDR3, the DNA is TGTGCCAGCAGCTCCTGGAGAATAGATTCGGAGGAGACCCAGTACTTC. It yields the protein CASSSWRIDSEETQYF.

The rearrangement uses TRBV18 and TRBJ1-6; weak D call: TRBD1 (6 bases). V was cut by 4 bases and J by 17 bases, with 18 bases left in between. This CDR3 contains 13 residues. Germline lookup yields CDR1 KGHSH and CDR2 LQKENI. The CDR3 loop is CASSQGTGSRIHF. The CDR3 coding sequence is TGTGCCAGCTCACAAGGAACAGGGTCCCGAATCCACTTT.

The chain is built from TRBV10-3 and TRBJ1-4; 9 nucleotides line up with TRBD1. V dropped 11 bases and J dropped 8; count of bases not matched to a gene: 15. This CDR3 is built from 15 residues. Germline values: CDR1 ENHRY, CDR2 SYGVKD. This chain's CDR3 is CAPQGAQRSNEKLFF. As DNA, the CDR3 is TGTGCCCCACAGGGGGCGCAGAGAAGTAACGAAAAACTGTTTTTT.

For the CDR3, the DNA is TGTGCCAGCAGCTTCCGAGTCGGTTCCTCATACGAGCAGTACTTC. This gives the protein CASSFRVGSSYEQYF. The chain carries TRBV11-2 and TRBJ2-7, with D hard to call. The CDR3 is 15 amino acids. With 3 bases removed from V and 4 bases from J, the gap between germline ends came to 16 bases. Germline values: CDR1 SGHAT, CDR2 FQNNGV.

The rearrangement uses TRBV28 and TRBJ2-7, with a possible D match to TRBD1 (5 bases). The CDR3 sequence is 14 residues long. Trimming took 3 bases from V and 2 from J, leaving 11 bases between them. Germline CDR1 reads MDHEN; CDR2 reads SYDVKM. The CDR3 is CASSLQGDPYEQYF. CDR3 DNA: TGTGCCAGCAGTTTGCAGGGCGACCCCTACGAGCAGTACTTC.

The V and J genes are TRBV5-4 and TRBJ2-7; the D is unclear. This CDR3 has 12 amino acids. CDR1 is SGHNT and CDR2 is YYREEE in the germline V gene (reference sequence). V was clipped by 5 bases and J by 5 bases, with 11 bases between them. The CDR3 region is CASSLSLHEQYF. In DNA form, the CDR3 reads TGTGCCAGCAGTCTAAGTCTACACGAGCAGTACTTC.

J is TRBJ1-2 and V is TRBV11-2; D call uncertain. Germline CDR1 is SGHAT and CDR2 is FQNNGV. The CDR3 has 15 amino acids. V dropped 1 base and J dropped 8 bases, with 17 bases sitting between them. CDR3 residues: CASSLALGGGRGYTF. CDR3 DNA: TGTGCCAGCAGCTTAGCCCTCGGAGGTGGGCGGGGCTACACCTTC.

The chain is built from TRBV9 and TRBJ1-6; D unclear. V was cut by 0 bases and J by 9 bases, with 19 bases left in between. This CDR3 is 17 amino acids long. Germline V gene lookup returns CDR1 SGDLS and CDR2 YYNGEE. The CDR3 DNA reads TGTGCCAGCAGCGTAGAGGCCGGGCCCCGAGGAGGTTCACCCCTCCACTTT. It codes for CASSVEAGPRGGSPLHF.

The chain recombines TRBV7-9 with TRBJ1-2; 10 bases are a match to TRBD1. The ends lost 2 bases at V and 3 bases at J; junction bases unmatched: 3. The CDR3 length is 15 residues. Looked up from germline, CDR1 is SEHNR and CDR2 is FQNEAQ (reference sequence). CDR3 bases: TGTGCCAGCAGCTTACCGACAGGGGGCGACTATGGCTACACCTTC. It codes for CASSLPTGGDYGYTF.

The chain links TRBV7-2 to TRBJ2-5; D call uncertain. The V and J ends lost 2 bases and 1 base respectively, with 8 bases between them. CDR1 and CDR2 (germline): SGHTA, FQGNSA. This CDR3 has 14 amino acids. CDR3 nucleotide sequence: TGTGCCAGCAGCTTATCGGAGTTCCAAGAGACCCAGTACTTC. Translation gives CASSLSEFQETQYF.

The gene calls are TRBV10-3 and TRBJ1-2, with 8 bases identical to TRBD1. Germline-derived CDR1 and CDR2 are ENHRY and SYGVKD. This CDR3 has 13 amino acids. V gave up 11 bases and J gave up 7 bases; unmatched junction bases: 12. The CDR3 DNA sequence: TGTGCCTCCCACGGGGGACAGGTGGCTGGCTACACCTTC. This gives the protein CASHGGQVAGYTF.

CDR3 sequence: CASSLNRGLSTDTQYF. The CDR3 DNA reads as TGTGCCAGCAGCTTGAACAGGGGGCTTAGCACAGATACGCAGTATTTT. V is TRBV7-9 and J is TRBJ2-3; 9 nucleotides agree with TRBD1. The V gene's germline CDR1 is SEHNR and CDR2 FQNEAQ (reference sequence). Trimming cost V 3 bases and J 0 bases; bases outside gene matches: 4. The CDR3 is 16 residues long.